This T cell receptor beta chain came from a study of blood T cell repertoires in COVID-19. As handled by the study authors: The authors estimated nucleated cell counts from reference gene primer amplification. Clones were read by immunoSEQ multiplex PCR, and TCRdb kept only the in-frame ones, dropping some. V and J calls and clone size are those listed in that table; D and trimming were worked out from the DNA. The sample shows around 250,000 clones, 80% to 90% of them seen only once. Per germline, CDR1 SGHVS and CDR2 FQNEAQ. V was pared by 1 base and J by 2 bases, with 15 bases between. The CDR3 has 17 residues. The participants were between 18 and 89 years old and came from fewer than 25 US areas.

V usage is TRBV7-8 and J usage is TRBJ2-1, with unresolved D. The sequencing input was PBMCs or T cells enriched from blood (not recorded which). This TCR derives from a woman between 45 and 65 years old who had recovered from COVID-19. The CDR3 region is CASSLGYPGRPYNEQFF. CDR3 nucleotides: TGTGCCAGCAGCTTAGGGTACCCAGGTAGGCCCTACAATGAGCAGTTCTTC.